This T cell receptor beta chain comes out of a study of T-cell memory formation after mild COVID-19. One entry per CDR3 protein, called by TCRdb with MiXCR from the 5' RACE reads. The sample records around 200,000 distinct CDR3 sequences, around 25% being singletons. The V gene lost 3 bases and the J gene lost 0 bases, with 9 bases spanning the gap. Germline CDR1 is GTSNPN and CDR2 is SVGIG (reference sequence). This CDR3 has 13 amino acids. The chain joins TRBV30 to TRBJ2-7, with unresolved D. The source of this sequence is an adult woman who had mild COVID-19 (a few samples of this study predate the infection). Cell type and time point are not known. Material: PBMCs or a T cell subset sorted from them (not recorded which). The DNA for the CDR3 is TGTGCCTGGAGCCGGGTATCCTCCTACGAGCAGTACTTC. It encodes CAWSRVSSYEQYF.